The 26 T cell receptor beta chains listed next were all sequenced from one sample in a study of Graves' ophthalmopathy and Graves' hyperthyroidism. Amplifying from RNA transcripts, the study obtained TCR beta CDR3 regions. HTBI primers served in a first-round RT-PCR, which a second-round multiplex PCR followed. TCRdb processed the multiplex PCR reads anew with MiXCR; each CDR3 protein has one entry. The data contain approximately 460,000 distinct CDR3 sequences, approximately 15% of them seen just once; the ten biggest clones take up about a tenth. The source material was blood. The receptors derive from a woman between 25 and 40 years old with Graves' ophthalmopathy.

The table lists this clonotype with many counts. The rearrangement joins TRBV6-1 to TRBJ2-2; D is unresolved. This CDR3 is 16 amino acids long. CDR1 and CDR2 from the germline V gene are MNHNS and SASEGT. The V gene lost 5 bases and the J gene lost 0 bases, with 13 bases spanning the gap. The CDR3 region is CASSPLVDANTGELFF. Here the CDR3 DNA reads TGTGCCAGCAGTCCCCTGGTAGACGCGAACACCGGGGAGCTGTTTTTT.

V is TRBV12-3 or TRBV12-4 and J is TRBJ2-7; D may be TRBD2 (6 bases). This CDR3 has 16 amino acids. Trimming took off 6 bases at V and 2 bases at J, with 20 bases between the two ends. CDR3 in DNA: TGTGCCAGCAGCCTGGGAACGAGGGAGGTTGCCTACGAGCAGTACTTC. It yields the protein CASSLGTREVAYEQYF.

Concerning this clonotype itself: A much larger clone lies a single base off, so this may be a read error. The rearrangement joins TRBV19 to TRBJ1-1; D is unresolved. CDR3 length: 11 residues. CDR1 is LNHDA, CDR2 SQIVND, per germline (reference sequence). CDR3 sequence: CASSLLPEACF. CDR3 DNA sequence: TGTGCCAGTAGCCTACTTCCTGAAGCTTGCTTT.

Of note for this clonotype: Its ends do not fully match the called genes, so a read error is possible. This sequence joins TRBV5-1 and TRBJ2-4, with 8 bases aligning to TRBD1. CDR3 length equals 15 residues. CDR1 and CDR2 from the germline V gene are SGHRS and YFSETQ. CDR3 coding DNA: TGCGCCAGCGGGGAGGACAGGGAGGCCAAAAACATTAAGTACTTC. It is translated as CASGEDREAKNIKYF. Full variable domain (rest looked up from reference TRBV5-1 and TRBJ2-4): KAGVTQTPRYLIKTRGQQVTLSCSPISGHRSVSWYQQTPGQGLQFLFEYFSETQRNKGNFPGRFSGRQFSNSRSEMNVSTLELGDSALYLCASGEDREAKNIKYFGAGTRLSVL.

This clonotype appeared many times. The CDR3 is CASGGGPAQETQYF. The CDR3 bases are TGTGCCTCCGGCGGGGGACCCGCGCAAGAGACCCAGTACTTC. The V call is TRBV7-2, the J call TRBJ2-5; 7 positions agree with TRBD2. This CDR3 is 14 amino acids long. V was clipped by 11 bases and J by 2 bases; unmatched bases: 11. CDR1 is SGHTA and CDR2 is FQGNSA in the germline V gene.

This clonotype has only a few counts. The J gene is TRBJ1-5, the V gene TRBV19; D uncertain. Germline lookup yields CDR1 LNHDA and CDR2 SQIVND (reference sequence). This CDR3 spans 15 amino acids. The germline V and J ends were trimmed by 5 bases and 7 bases, with 18 bases remaining between them. CDR3 in amino acids: CASSQRPGDRQPQHF. For the CDR3, the DNA is TGTGCCAGTAGTCAACGGCCCGGGGATAGGCAGCCCCAGCATTTT.

To note about this clonotype: One base away lies a much larger clone, so this may be a sequencing read error. This chain links TRBV10-1 with TRBJ2-7; TRBD2 might be the D (6 bases). CDR3 length: 13 residues. V was shortened by 8 bases and J by 5 bases, with 16 bases between the two germline ends. Germline V gives CDR1 WNHNN, CDR2 SYGVQD (reference sequence). CDR3 amino acids: CASGGSPLDEQYF. DNA for the CDR3: TGCGCCAGCGGGGGGTCCCCGTTGGACGAGCAGTACTTC.

This clonotype was seen ten or more times. The chain recombines TRBV19 with TRBJ1-1; D uncertain. CDR1 LNHDA and CDR2 SQIVND come from the germline V gene (reference sequence). The CDR3 length is 13 residues. V was shortened by 3 bases and J by 1 base, with 6 bases between the two germline ends. CDR3 nucleotides: TGTGCCAGTAGTATTTTGGGGAACACTGAAGCTTTCTTT. This translates into CASSILGNTEAFF.

There are many counts of this clonotype. V gene TRBV20-1 combines with J gene TRBJ1-1; TRBD1 might be the D (6 bases). Germline-derived CDR1 and CDR2 are DFQATT and SNEGSKA (reference sequence). This CDR3 has 12 amino acids. V gave up 5 bases and J gave up 5 bases, with 12 bases separating them. CDR3 nucleotides: TGCAGTGCTGGACAGCGGGGGACTGAAGCTTTCTTT. Its protein product is CSAGQRGTEAFF.

This clonotype was picked up many times. The V call is TRBV7-2, the J call TRBJ2-7, with 12 bases fitting TRBD1. CDR1 SGHTA and CDR2 FQGNSA come from the germline V gene. Unmatched junction bases numbered 5, after V lost 4 bases and J lost 10 bases. The CDR3 contains 13 residues. The DNA of the CDR3 is TGTGCCAGCAGCTCCGGGACAGGGGGCCAACAGTACTTC. This codes for CASSSGTGGQQYF.

Details on this clonotype: This may be a read error, as it is one base from a much larger clone. This chain links TRBV9 with TRBJ1-2; D call uncertain. The CDR3 has 13 amino acids. Germline V gives CDR1 SGDLS, CDR2 YYNGEE. The CDR3 spells CASSGRNRYGCTF. Written as DNA, the CDR3 is TGTGCCAGCAGCGGTCGGAATCGGTATGGCTGCACCTTC.

This clonotype appeared many times. This chain uses TRBV7-2 with TRBJ1-2; 7 bases align to TRBD1. Germline V gene sequence: CDR1 SGHTA, CDR2 FQGNSA. V was pared by 11 bases and J by 5 bases, with 2 bases of the junction left unmatched. This CDR3 has 10 residues. The CDR3 region is CAPRGYGYTF. The CDR3 DNA reads TGTGCCCCCAGGGGGTATGGCTACACCTTC. Together with reference TRBV7-2 and TRBJ1-2, the CDR3 gives the full variable domain: GAGVSQSPSNKVTEKGKDVELRCDPISGHTALYWYRQSLGQGLEFLIYFQGNSAPDKSGLPSDRFSAERTGGSVSTLTIQRTQQEDSAVYLCAPRGYGYTFGSGTRLTVV.

This clonotype was seen at least ten times. The chain couples TRBV2 to TRBJ1-2; D is ambiguous. The germline V gene has CDR1 SNHLY and CDR2 FYNNEI. V shed 2 bases and J shed 4 bases, with 8 bases lying between them. This CDR3 comprises 13 residues. The CDR3 loop reads CASSELAGYGYTF. CDR3 coding DNA: TGTGCCAGCAGTGAATTGGCAGGCTATGGCTACACCTTC.

The chain has TRBV12-5 and TRBJ2-7; the D gene is possibly TRBD1 (5 bases). CDR1 is LGHNT, CDR2 FRNRAP, per germline. CDR3 length: 15 amino acids. V was pared by 0 bases and J by 3 bases, with 12 bases between. DNA for the CDR3: TGTGCTAGTGGTTTGGTCAAAGGGGCGAACTACGAGCAGTACTTC. It encodes CASGLVKGANYEQYF.

J is TRBJ2-7 and V is TRBV11-2, with D perhaps TRBD2 (6 bases). The germline CDR1 and CDR2 sequences are SGHAT and FQNNGV. V lost 7 bases to trimming and J lost 5 bases, with 27 bases between them. The CDR3 length is 17 residues. The CDR3 protein is CASKPLRGGKKRNEQYF. The CDR3 bases are TGTGCCAGCAAGCCCCTTAGGGGCGGGAAGAAGCGGAACGAGCAGTACTTC.

This clonotype was counted at least ten times. This sequence joins TRBV11-2 and TRBJ1-2; D not resolved. Germline V CDR1 and CDR2: SGHAT, FQNNGV. The length of the CDR3 is 15 residues. Trimming cost V 4 bases and J 4 bases, with 16 bases left between them. The CDR3 spells CASSSTPYGLYGYTF. In DNA form, the CDR3 reads TGTGCCAGCAGCTCCACCCCCTACGGACTCTATGGCTACACCTTC.

This clonotype was detected a few times. The rearrangement links TRBV4-1 to TRBJ2-7; 7 positions agree with TRBD1. Trimming took 0 bases from V and 3 from J; bases not matched to a gene: 2. Per the germline V gene, CDR1 is MGHRA and CDR2 is YSYEKL. This CDR3 is built from 14 residues. The CDR3 protein is CASSQDWDSYEQYF. The CDR3 DNA follows: TGCGCCAGCAGCCAAGATTGGGACAGCTACGAGCAGTACTTC.

This clonotype showed up many times. The genes are TRBV6-5 and TRBJ1-1, with D maybe TRBD1 (5 bases). Germline values: CDR1 MNHEY, CDR2 SVGAGI. V dropped 6 bases and J dropped 4 bases, with 9 bases sitting between them. This CDR3 region has 12 residues. The CDR3 nucleotides read TGTGCCAGCAGCTTACAGGTCACTGAAGCTTTCTTT. Translated, it gives CASSLQVTEAFF.

The rearrangement uses TRBV30 and TRBJ1-1; weak D call: TRBD1 (6 bases). The CDR3 totals 12 residues. The V and J ends lost 2 bases and 13 bases respectively, with 17 bases between them. Germline V gene lookup returns CDR1 GTSNPN and CDR2 SVGIG (reference sequence). CDR3 residues: CAWSLRGEDGFF. CDR3 DNA sequence: TGTGCCTGGAGTCTAAGGGGGGAGGACGGTTTCTTT.

This clonotype was detected only a few times. A read error may account for a junction end that differs from germline. The chain joins TRBV24-1 to TRBJ2-5, with TRBD2 matching 12 bases. Germline lookup yields CDR1 KGHDR and CDR2 SFDVKD. The CDR3 loop spans 15 amino acids. The CDR3 region has the DNA TGTGCCACCAGTGAGACGACTAGCGGGAGTTTAACCCAGTGCTTC. Protein sequence: CATSETTSGSLTQCF.

The chain recombines TRBV7-2 with TRBJ2-7; the D is unclear. This CDR3 comprises 12 residues. V lost 4 bases and J 3 bases, leaving 7 bases between the germline ends. From germline, CDR1 is SGHTA and CDR2 FQGNSA. CDR3 bases: TGTGCCAGCAGCTACCACAACTACGAGCAGTACTTC. Translating it yields CASSYHNYEQYF.

The chain links TRBV18 to TRBJ2-5; 7 bases fit TRBD1. Germline CDR1 is KGHSH and CDR2 is LQKENI. There are 17 residues in the CDR3. Unmatched junction bases numbered 13, after V lost 2 bases and J lost 4 bases. CDR3: CASSPAPRRQGRETQYF. CDR3 nucleotides: TGTGCCAGCTCACCAGCCCCACGGAGACAGGGACGAGAGACCCAGTACTTC.

This clonotype was seen at least ten times. The chain is built from TRBV7-9 and TRBJ2-7; tentative D call: TRBD1 (6 bases). The germline V and J ends were trimmed by 0 bases and 4 bases, with 13 bases remaining between them. CDR3 length: 15 residues. From germline, CDR1 is SEHNR and CDR2 FQNEAQ (reference sequence). The CDR3 here is CASSLAGTGPYEQYF. CDR3 coding DNA: TGTGCCAGCAGCTTAGCTGGAACAGGGCCTTACGAGCAGTACTTC.

This clonotype was counted many times. The chain couples TRBV7-9 to TRBJ1-1; D not certain. The V end lost 3 bases, the J end lost 8 bases, and 13 bases lay between the germline ends. Germline assignment: CDR1 SEHNR and CDR2 FQNEAQ (reference sequence). The CDR3 is 13 residues long. The DNA of the CDR3 is TGTGCCAGCAGCTTTTCTGGCGTCCTAGAAGCTTTCTTT. Translated: CASSFSGVLEAFF.

In its sample, this clonotype was seen a few times. The chain has TRBV6-1 and TRBJ2-4; 8 bases line up with TRBD1. With V trimmed by 3 bases and J by 7 bases, 8 bases remained unmatched. Germline loops: CDR1 MNHNS, CDR2 SASEGT. The CDR3 has 15 residues. The CDR3 is CASSEVDRVSNIQYF. In nucleotides, the CDR3 is TGTGCCAGCAGTGAGGTGGACAGGGTGTCTAACATTCAGTACTTC.

The J gene is TRBJ2-3, the V gene TRBV5-1; perhaps TRBD2 as D (6 bases). The CDR3 loop spans 15 amino acids. From germline, CDR1 is SGHRS and CDR2 YFSETQ. Trimming removed 4 bases at V and 5 bases at J, with 17 bases between. The CDR3 loop is CASSPAVGGVDTQYF. The CDR3 bases are TGCGCCAGCAGCCCCGCGGTTGGAGGGGTAGATACGCAGTATTTT. Full variable domain (rest looked up from reference TRBV5-1 and TRBJ2-3): KAGVTQTPRYLIKTRGQQVTLSCSPISGHRSVSWYQQTPGQGLQFLFEYFSETQRNKGNFPGRFSGRQFSNSRSEMNVSTLELGDSALYLCASSPAVGGVDTQYFGPGTRLTVL.